What follows describes a single TCR beta chain. Data came from immunoSEQ multiplex PCR; TCRdb stores just in-frame clones and leaves some out. The sample records approximately 300,000 clones, over 75% being singletons. These data come from a study of blood T cell repertoires in COVID-19. The CDR3 runs 16 residues. The V end lost 5 bases, the J end lost 8 bases, and 25 bases lay between the germline ends. The germline CDR1 and CDR2 sequences are SGHAT and FQNNGV. The sequenced sample was peripheral blood. The origin of this receptor is a human donor with COVID-19, enrolled during active disease. The donor label of this sample is uncertain. The chain carries TRBV11-2 and TRBJ2-7; D remains ambiguous. CDR3 in amino acids: CASSPLELHSYIQQYF. The CDR3 coding sequence is TGTGCCAGCAGCCCACTTGAGCTCCATTCGTATATCCAGCAGTACTTC.